The entry that follows covers one TCR beta chain sequence. What it binds is unknown. The sample comes from a study of T cell responses to AZD1222 COVID-19 vaccine. Study-wide results and caveats: Baseline seropositives among AZD1222 recipients totaled only five to seven. Among vaccine-associated CD4 TCRs, coverage spanned spike, with dominance at 160-218 and 743-854.

V dropped 5 bases and J dropped 3; count of bases not matched to a gene: 8. CDR1 is MNHEY, CDR2 SMNVEV, per germline (reference sequence). This CDR3 spans 15 amino acids. Repertoires were generated with immunoSEQ multiplex PCR, while TCRdb's copy carries only in-frame clones and drops some. The top ten clones hold roughly 8% of a sample with about 120,000 clones, over 75% of them seen once. The chain recombines TRBV27 with TRBJ1-2; 8 bases align to TRBD1. Sequencing used peripheral blood, obtained on day 0 of AZD1222 vaccination. This receptor was identified in an adult in good health. The CDR3 protein is CASSRRGREDYGYTF. The DNA for the CDR3 is TGTGCCAGCAGTCGCAGGGGGCGTGAGGACTATGGCTACACCTTC.